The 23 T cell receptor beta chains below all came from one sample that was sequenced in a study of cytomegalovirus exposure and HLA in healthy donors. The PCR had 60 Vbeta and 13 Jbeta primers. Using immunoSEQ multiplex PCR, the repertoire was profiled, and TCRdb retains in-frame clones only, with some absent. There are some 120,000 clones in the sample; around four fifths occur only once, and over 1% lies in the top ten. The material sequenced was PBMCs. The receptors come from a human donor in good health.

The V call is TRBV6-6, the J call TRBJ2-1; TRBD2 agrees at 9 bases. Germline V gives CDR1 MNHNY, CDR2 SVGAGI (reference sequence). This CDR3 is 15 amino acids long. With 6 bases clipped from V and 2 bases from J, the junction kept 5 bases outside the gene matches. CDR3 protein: CASRETSGTYNEQFF. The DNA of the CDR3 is TGTGCCAGCAGGGAGACTAGCGGCACCTACAATGAGCAGTTCTTC.

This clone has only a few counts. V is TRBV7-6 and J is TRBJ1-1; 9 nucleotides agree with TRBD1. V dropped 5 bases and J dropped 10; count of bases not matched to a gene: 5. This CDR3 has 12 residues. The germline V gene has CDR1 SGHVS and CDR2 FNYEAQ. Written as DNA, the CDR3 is TGTGCCAGCAGCCGAGGACAGGGGAGAGCTTTCTTT. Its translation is CASSRGQGRAFF.

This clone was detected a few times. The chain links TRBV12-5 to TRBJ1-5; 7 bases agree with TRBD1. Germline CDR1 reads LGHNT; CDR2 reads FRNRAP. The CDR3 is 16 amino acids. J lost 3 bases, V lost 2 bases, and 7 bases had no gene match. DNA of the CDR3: TGTGCTAGTGGTTTGACCCAGGGGGACCCCAATCAGCCCCAGCATTTT. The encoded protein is CASGLTQGDPNQPQHF.

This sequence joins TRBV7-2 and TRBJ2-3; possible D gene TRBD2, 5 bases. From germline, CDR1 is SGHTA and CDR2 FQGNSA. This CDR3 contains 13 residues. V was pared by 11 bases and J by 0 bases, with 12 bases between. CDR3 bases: TGTGCCGGCGGACTCTCTAGCACAGATACGCAGTATTTT. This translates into CAGGLSSTDTQYF.

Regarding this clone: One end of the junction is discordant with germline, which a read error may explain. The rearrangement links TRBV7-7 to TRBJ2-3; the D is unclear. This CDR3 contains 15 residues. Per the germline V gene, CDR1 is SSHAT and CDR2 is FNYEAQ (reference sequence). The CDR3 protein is CASSATPPPPDTQYF. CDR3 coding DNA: TGTGCTAGCAGCGCAACTCCACCTCCACCAGATACGCAGTATTTT.

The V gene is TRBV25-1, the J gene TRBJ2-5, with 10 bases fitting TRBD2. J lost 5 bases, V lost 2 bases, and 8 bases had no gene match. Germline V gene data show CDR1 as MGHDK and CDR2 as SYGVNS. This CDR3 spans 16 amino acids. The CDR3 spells CASSELAGVVRETQYF. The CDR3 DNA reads TGTGCCAGCAGTGAACTAGCGGGGGTCGTCCGGGAGACCCAGTACTTC.

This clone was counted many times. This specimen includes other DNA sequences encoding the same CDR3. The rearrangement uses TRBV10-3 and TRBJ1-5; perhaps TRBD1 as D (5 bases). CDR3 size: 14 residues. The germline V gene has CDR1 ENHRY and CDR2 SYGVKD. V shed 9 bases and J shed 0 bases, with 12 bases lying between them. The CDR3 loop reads CAIGTGDSNQPQHF. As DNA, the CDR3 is TGTGCCATAGGAACAGGAGATAGCAATCAGCCCCAGCATTTT.

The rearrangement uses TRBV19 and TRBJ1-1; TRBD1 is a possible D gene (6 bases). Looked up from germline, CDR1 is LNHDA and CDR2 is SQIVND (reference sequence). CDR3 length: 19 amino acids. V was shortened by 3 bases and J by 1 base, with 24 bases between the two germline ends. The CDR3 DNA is TGTGCCAGTAGTATCCGGTTTGGCAGGGGATTCTGGGGGAACACTGAAGCTTTCTTT. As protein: CASSIRFGRGFWGNTEAFF.

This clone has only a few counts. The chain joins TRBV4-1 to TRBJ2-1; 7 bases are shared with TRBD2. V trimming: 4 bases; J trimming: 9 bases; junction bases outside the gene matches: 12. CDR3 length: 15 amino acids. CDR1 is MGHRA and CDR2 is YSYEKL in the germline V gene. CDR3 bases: TGCGCCAGCAGCCCTTTAGGGCCCGGCGGGGGTGAGCAGTTCTTC. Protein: CASSPLGPGGGEQFF.

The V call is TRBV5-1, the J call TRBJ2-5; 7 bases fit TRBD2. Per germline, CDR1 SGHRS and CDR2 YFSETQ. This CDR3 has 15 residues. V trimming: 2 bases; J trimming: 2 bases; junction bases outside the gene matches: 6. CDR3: CASSFGGWAQETQYF. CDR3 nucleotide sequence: TGCGCCAGCAGCTTCGGGGGGTGGGCGCAAGAGACCCAGTACTTC.

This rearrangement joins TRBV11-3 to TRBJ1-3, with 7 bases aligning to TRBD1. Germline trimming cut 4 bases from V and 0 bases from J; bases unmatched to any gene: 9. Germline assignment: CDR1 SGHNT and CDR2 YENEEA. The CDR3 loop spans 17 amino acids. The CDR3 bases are TGTGCCAGCAGCTACCTGACAGGGACCAGCTCTGGAAACACCATATATTTT. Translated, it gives CASSYLTGTSSGNTIYF.

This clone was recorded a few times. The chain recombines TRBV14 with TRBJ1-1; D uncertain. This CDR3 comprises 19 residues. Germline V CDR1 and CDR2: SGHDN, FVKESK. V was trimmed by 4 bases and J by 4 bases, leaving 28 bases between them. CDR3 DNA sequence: TGTGCCAGCAGCCGGATTCAGCTAGGAGGGCTTTATGGAGGCACTGAAGCTTTCTTT. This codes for CASSRIQLGGLYGGTEAFF.

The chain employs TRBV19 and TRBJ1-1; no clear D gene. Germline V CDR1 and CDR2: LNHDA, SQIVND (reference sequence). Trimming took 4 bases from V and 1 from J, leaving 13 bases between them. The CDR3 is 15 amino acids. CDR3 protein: CASSRVGRPNTEAFF. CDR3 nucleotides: TGTGCCAGTAGTAGAGTTGGCAGGCCGAACACTGAAGCTTTCTTT.

CDR3 bases: TGTGCCGCCTTTAGGGACAGGGGGAACACTGAAGCTTTCTTT. Translating it yields CAAFRDRGNTEAFF. The chain couples TRBV10-3 to TRBJ1-1; 10 bases map to TRBD1. The CDR3 runs to 14 residues. The trim removed 11 bases at V and 1 base at J, leaving 7 bases unmatched. Germline CDR1 reads ENHRY; CDR2 reads SYGVKD.

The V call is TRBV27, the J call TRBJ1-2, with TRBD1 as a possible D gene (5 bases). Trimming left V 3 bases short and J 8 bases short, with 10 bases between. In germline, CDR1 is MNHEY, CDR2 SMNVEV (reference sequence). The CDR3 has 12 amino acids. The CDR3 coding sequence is TGTGCCAGCAGTTTGCCAGGGAAAGGCTACACCTTC. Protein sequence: CASSLPGKGYTF.

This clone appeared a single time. The CDR3 is CARSGQVIRGADTQYF. The CDR3 DNA sequence: TGTGCCAGGTCGGGACAGGTCATCCGAGGGGCAGATACGCAGTATTTT. V and J are TRBV21-1 and TRBJ2-3; the table's D call, TRBD1, was not checked against the DNA. TRBV21-1 is termed a pseudogene. This CDR3 has 16 amino acids.

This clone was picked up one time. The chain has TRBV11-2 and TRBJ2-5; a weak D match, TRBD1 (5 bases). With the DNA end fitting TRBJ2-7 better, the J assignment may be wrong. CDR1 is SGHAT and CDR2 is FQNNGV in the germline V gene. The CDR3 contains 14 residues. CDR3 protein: CASSLRSQGNEQYF. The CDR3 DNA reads TGTGCCAGCAGCTTACGGTCTCAGGGAAACGAGCAGTACTTC.

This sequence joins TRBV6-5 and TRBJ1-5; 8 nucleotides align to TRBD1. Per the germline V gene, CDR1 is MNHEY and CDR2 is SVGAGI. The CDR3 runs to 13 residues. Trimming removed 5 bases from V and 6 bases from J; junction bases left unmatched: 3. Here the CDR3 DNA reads TGTGCCAGCAGTGAAACAGGGGGTCAGCCCCAGCATTTT. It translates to CASSETGGQPQHF.

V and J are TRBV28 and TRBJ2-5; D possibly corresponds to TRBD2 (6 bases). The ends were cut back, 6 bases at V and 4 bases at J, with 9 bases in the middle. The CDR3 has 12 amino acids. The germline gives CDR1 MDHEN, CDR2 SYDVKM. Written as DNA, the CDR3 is TGTGCCAGCAGCCGGGACTCAGAGACCCAGTACTTC. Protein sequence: CASSRDSETQYF.

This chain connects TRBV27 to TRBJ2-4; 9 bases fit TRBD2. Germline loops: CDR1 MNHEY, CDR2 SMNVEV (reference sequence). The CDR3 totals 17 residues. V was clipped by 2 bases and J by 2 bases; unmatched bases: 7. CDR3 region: CASSLAGGLGTKNIQYF. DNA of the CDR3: TGTGCCAGCAGTTTAGCGGGGGGGCTCGGAACCAAAAACATTCAGTACTTC.

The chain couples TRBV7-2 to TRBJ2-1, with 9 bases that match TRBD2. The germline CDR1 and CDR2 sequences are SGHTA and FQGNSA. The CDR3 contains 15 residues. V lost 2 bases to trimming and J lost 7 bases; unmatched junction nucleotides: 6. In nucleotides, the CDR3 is TGTGCCAGCAGCTTAACGGCGGGGGGGCGGAATGAGCAGTTCTTC. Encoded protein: CASSLTAGGRNEQFF.

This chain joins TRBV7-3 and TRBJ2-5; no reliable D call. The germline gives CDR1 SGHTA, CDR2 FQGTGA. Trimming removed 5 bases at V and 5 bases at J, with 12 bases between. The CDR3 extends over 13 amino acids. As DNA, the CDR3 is TGTGCCAGCAGCCCCACTGGAGCGGAGACCCAGTACTTC. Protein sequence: CASSPTGAETQYF.

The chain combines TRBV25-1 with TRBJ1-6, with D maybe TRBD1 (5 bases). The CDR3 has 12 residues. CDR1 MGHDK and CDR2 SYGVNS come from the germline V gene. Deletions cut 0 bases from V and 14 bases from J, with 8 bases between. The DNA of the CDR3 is TGTGCCAGCAGTGAATATCAAGGGGCCCTCCACTTT. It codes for CASSEYQGALHF. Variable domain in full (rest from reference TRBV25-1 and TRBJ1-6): EADIYQTPRYLVIGTGKKITLECSQTMGHDKMYWYQQDPGMELHLIHYSYGVNSTEKGDLSSESTVSRIRTEHFPLTLESARPSHTSQYLCASSEYQGALHFGNGTRLTVT.